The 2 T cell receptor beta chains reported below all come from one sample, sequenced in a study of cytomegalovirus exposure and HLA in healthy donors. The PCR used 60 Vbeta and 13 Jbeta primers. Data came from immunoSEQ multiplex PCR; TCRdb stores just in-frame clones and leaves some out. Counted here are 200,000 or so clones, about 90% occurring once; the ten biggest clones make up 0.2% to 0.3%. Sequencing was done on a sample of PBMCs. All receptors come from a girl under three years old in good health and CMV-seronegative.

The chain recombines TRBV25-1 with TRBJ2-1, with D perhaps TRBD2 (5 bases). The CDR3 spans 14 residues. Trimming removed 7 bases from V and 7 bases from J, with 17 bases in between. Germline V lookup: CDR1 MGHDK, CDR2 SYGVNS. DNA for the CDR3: TGTGCCAGCACCAGAATGGGGTGGAGGAATGAGCAGTTCTTC. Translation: CASTRMGWRNEQFF.

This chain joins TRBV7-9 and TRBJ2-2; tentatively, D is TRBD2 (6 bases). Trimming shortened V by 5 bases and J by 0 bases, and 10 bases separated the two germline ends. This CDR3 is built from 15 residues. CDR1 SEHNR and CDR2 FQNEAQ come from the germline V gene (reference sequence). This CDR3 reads CASSPGLSNTGELFF. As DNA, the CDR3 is TGTGCCAGCAGCCCGGGACTTTCGAACACCGGGGAGCTGTTTTTT.